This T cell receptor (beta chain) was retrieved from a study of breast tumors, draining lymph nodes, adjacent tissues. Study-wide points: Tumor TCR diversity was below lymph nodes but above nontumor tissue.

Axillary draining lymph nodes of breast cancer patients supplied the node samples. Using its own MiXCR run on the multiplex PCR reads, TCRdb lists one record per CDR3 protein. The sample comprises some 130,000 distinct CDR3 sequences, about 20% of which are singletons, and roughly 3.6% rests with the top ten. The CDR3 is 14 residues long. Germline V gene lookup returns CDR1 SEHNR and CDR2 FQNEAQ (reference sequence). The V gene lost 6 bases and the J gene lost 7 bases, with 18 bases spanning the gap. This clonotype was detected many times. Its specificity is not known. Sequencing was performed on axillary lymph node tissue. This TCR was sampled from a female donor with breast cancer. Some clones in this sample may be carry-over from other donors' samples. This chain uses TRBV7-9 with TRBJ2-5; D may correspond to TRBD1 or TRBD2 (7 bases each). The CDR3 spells CASRGPGGVGTQYF. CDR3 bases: TGTGCCAGCAGGGGACCAGGGGGGGTCGGGACCCAGTACTTC.